This T cell receptor (beta chain) was captured in a study of molecular identifiers for immune sequencing clone quantification. MiXCR was run by TCRdb on the PCR reads, yielding one entry per CDR3 protein. The sample shows about 500,000 distinct CDR3 sequences, 20% to 25% of them seen only once. Overall study findings and caveats: Identical TCR molecules sharing a barcode could underestimate highly expanded clone sizes.

This clonotype appeared many times. No antigen is known for it. Naive CD8 T cell sorting was performed on the CD8+CD4-CCR7+CD45RA+ phenotype. This TCR derives from a human donor in good health. Some libraries in this study had Jurkat cell RNA spiked in. The sequenced sample consisted of naive CD8+ T cells from blood, with Jurkat cell RNA spiked in. Noted subset: FACS-sorted CD8+CD4-CCR7+CD45RA+ naive T cells.

CDR3 sequence: CSVEAGQGAEYEQYF. CDR3 in DNA: TGCAGCGTTGAAGCCGGACAGGGGGCAGAATACGAGCAGTACTTC. The chain combines TRBV29-1 with TRBJ2-7; TRBD1 agrees at 11 bases. From germline, CDR1 is SQVTM and CDR2 ANQGSEA. There are 15 residues in the CDR3. V was pared by 1 base and J by 4 bases, with 6 bases of the junction left unmatched.